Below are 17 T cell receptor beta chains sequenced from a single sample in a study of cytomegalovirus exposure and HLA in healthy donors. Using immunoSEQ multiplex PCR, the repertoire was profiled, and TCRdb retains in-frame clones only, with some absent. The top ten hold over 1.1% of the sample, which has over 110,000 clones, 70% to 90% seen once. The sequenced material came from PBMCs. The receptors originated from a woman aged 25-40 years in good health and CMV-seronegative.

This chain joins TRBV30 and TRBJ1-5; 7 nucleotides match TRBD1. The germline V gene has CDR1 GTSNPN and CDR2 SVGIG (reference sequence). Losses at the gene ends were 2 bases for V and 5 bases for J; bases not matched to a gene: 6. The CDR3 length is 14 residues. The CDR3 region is CAWSMTGFDQPQHF. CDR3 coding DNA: TGTGCCTGGAGTATGACAGGGTTCGATCAGCCCCAGCATTTT.

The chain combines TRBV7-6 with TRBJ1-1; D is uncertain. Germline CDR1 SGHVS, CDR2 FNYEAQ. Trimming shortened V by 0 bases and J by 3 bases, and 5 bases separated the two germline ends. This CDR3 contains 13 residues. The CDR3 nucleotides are TGTGCCAGCAGCTTAGCACGGTACACTGAAGCTTTCTTT. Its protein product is CASSLARYTEAFF.

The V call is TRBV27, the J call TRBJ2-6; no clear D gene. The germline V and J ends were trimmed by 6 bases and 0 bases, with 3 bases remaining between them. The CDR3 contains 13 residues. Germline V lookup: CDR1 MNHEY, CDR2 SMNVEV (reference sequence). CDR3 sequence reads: CASRSSGANVLTF. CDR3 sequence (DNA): TGTGCCAGCAGGAGCTCTGGGGCCAACGTCCTGACTTTC.

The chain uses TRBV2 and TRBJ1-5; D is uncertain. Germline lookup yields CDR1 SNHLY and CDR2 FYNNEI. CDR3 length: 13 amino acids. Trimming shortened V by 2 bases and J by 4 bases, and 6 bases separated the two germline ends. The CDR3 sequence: CASSESGNQPQHF. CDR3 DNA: TGTGCCAGCAGTGAAAGCGGGAATCAGCCCCAGCATTTT.

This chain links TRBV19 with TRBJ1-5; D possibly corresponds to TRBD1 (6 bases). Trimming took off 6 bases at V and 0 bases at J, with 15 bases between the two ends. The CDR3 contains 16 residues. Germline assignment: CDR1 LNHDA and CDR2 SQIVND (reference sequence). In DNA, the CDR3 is TGTGCCAGTAGAAGGTGGACAGTCGATAGCAATCAGCCCCAGCATTTT. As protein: CASRRWTVDSNQPQHF.

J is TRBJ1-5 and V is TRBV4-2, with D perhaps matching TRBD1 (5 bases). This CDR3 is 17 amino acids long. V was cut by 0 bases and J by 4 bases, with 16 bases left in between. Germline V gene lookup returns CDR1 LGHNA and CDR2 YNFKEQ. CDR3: CASSQEVRAGLNQPQHF. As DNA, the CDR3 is TGTGCCAGCAGCCAAGAAGTTAGGGCAGGGCTAAATCAGCCCCAGCATTTT.

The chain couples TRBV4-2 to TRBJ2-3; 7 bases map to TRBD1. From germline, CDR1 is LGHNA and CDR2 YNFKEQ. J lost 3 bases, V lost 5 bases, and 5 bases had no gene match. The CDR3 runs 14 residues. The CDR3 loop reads CASSSSDRTDTQYF. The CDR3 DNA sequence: TGTGCCAGCAGCTCCTCGGACAGGACAGATACGCAGTATTTT.

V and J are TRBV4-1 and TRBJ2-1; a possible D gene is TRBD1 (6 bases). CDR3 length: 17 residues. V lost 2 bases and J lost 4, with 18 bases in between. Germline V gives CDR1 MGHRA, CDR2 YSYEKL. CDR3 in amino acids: CASSQRSGRGQYNEQFF. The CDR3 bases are TGCGCCAGCAGCCAACGGTCGGGCAGGGGTCAGTACAATGAGCAGTTCTTC.

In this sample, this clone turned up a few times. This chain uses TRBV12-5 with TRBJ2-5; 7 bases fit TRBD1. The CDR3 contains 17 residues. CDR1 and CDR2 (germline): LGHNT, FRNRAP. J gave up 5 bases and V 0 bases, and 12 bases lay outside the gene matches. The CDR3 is CASGLVPNDRVTETQYF. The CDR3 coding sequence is TGTGCTAGTGGTTTGGTACCTAATGACAGGGTTACGGAGACCCAGTACTTC. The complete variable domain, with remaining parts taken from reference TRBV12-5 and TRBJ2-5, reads DARVTQTPRHKVTEMGQEVTMRCQPILGHNTVFWYRQTMMQGLELLAYFRNRAPLDDSGMPKDRFSAEMPDATLATLKIQPSEPRDSAVYFCASGLVPNDRVTETQYFGPGTRLLVL.

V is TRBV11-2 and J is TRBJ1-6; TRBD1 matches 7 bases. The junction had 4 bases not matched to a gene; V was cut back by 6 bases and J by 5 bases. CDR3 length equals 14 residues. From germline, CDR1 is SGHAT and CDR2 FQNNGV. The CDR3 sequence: CASSLTGNNSPLHF. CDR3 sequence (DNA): TGTGCCAGCAGTCTGACAGGGAATAATTCACCCCTCCACTTT.

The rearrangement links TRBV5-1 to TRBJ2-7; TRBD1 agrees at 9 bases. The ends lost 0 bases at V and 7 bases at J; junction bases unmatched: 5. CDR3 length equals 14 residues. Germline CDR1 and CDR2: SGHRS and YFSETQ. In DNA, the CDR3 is TGCGCCAGCAGCTTGGTACAGGGGGCGGGGGAGCAGTACTTC. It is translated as CASSLVQGAGEQYF.

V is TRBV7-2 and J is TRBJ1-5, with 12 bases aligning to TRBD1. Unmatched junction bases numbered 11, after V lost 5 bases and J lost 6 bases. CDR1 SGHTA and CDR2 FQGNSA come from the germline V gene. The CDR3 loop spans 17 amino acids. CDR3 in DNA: TGTGCCAGCAGCCTAGGGAGAGGGACAGGGGGCGGTCAGCCCCAGCATTTT. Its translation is CASSLGRGTGGGQPQHF. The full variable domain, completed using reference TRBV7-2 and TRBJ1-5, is GAGVSQSPSNKVTEKGKDVELRCDPISGHTALYWYRQSLGQGLEFLIYFQGNSAPDKSGLPSDRFSAERTGGSVSTLTIQRTQQEDSAVYLCASSLGRGTGGGQPQHFGDGTRLSIL.

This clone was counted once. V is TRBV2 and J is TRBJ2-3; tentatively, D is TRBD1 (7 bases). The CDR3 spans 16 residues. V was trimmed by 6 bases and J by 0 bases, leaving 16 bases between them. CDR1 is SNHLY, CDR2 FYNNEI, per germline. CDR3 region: CASSGGGRASTDTQYF. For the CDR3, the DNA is TGTGCCAGCAGCGGAGGGGGCAGGGCGAGCACAGATACGCAGTATTTT.

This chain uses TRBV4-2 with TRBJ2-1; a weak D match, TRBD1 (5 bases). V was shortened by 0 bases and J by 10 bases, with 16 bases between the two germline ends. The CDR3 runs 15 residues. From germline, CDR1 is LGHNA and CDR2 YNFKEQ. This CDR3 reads CASSQDSGGQREQFF. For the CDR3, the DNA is TGTGCCAGCAGCCAAGATTCGGGCGGACAACGGGAGCAGTTCTTC.

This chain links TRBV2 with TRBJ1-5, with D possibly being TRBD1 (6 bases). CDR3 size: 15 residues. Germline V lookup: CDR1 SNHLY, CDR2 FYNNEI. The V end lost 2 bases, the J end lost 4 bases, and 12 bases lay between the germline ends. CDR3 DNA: TGTGCCAGCAGTGAACAGGGGTTTCCAAATCAGCCCCAGCATTTT. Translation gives CASSEQGFPNQPQHF.

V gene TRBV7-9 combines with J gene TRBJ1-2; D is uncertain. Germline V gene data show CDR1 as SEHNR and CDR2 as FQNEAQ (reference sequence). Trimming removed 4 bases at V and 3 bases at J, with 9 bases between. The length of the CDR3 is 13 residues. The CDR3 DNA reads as TGTGCCAGCAGCTACGGTTTAGACTATGGCTACACCTTC. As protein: CASSYGLDYGYTF.

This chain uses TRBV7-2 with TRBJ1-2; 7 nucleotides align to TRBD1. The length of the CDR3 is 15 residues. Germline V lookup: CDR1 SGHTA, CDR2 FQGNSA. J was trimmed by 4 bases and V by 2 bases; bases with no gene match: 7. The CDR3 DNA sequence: TGTGCCAGCAGCTTAACCGGGACAGTCTCCTATGGCTACACCTTC. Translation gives CASSLTGTVSYGYTF.